Reported below is one T cell receptor (beta chain). The CDR3 is 15 residues long. CDR1 and CDR2 from the germline V gene are LGHNA and YSLEER. Trimming took off 1 base at V and 8 bases at J, with 15 bases between the two ends. This record belongs to a study of shared T cell receptors in the human thymus. Clones were sequenced by immunoSEQ multiplex PCR, and TCRdb holds only the in-frame ones, with some missing. The table lists hundreds of thousands of clones, 70% to 90% of them singletons. This same sample was also part of a study on human thymus T cells. That source adds: Thymic tissue was derived from resections collected during corrective heart surgery. Across thymic and blood repertoires, the usage of V and J genes appeared to be biased. A high degree of thymic repertoire overlap among unrelated individuals was reported in related research.

The sample taken for sequencing was thymocytes. J is TRBJ2-1 and V is TRBV4-3; D unclear. This TCR came from a boy under two years old with a congenital heart defect. Here the CDR3 DNA reads TGCGCCAGCAGCCAAGTTGAGTCGTCTCGGGATGAGCAGTTCTTC. This gives the protein CASSQVESSRDEQFF.